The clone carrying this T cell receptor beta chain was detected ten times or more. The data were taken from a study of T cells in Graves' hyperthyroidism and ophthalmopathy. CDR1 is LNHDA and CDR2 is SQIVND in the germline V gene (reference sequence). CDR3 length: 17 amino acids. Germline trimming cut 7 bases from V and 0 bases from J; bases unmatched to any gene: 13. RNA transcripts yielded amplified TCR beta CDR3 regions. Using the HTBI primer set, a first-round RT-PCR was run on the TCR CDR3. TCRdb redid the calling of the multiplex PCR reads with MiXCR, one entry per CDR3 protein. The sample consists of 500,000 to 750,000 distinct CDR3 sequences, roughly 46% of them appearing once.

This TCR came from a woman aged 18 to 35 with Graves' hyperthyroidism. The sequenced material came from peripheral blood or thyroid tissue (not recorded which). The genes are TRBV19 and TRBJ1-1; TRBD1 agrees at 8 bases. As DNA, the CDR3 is TGTGCCAGTACCACGCTGCTGGCAGGGGGCCTGAACACTGAAGCTTTCTTT. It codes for CASTTLLAGGLNTEAFF.